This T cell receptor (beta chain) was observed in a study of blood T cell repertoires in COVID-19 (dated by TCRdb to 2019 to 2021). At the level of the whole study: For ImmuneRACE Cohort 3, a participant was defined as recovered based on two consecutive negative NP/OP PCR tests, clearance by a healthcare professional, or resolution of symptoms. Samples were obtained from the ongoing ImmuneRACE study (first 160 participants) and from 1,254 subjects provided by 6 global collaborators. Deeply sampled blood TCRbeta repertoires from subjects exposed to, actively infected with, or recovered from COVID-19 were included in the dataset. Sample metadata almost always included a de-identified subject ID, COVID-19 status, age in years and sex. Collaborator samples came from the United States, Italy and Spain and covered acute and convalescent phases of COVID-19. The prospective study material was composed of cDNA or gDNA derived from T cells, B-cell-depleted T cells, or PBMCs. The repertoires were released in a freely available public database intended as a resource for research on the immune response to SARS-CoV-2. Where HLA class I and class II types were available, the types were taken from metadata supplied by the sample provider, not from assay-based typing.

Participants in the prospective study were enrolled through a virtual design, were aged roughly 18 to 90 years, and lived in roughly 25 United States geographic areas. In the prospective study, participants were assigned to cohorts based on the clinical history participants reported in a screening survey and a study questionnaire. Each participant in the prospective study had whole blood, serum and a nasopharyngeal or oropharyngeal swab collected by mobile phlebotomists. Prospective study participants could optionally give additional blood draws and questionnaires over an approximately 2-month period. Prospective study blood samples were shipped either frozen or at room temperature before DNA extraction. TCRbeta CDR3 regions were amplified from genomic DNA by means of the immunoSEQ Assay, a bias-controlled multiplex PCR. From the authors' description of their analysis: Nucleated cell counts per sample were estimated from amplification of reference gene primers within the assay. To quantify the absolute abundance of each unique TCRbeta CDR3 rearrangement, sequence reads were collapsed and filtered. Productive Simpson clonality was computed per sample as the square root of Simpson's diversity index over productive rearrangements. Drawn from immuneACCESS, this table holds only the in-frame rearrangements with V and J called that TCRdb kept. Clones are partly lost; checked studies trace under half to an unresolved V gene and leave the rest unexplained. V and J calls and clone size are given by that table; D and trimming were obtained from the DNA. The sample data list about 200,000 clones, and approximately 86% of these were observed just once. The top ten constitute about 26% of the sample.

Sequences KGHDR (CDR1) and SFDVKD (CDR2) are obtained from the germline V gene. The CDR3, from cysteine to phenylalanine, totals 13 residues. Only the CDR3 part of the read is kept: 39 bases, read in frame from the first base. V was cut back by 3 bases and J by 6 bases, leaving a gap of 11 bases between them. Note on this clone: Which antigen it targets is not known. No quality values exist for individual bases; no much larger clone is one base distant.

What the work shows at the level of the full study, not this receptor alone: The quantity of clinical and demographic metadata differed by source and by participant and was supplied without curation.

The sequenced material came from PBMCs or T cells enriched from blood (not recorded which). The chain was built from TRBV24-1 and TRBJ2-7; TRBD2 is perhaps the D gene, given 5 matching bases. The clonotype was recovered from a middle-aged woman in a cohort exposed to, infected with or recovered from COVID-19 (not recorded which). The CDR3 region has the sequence CATSDLGLPEQYF. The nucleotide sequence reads TGTGCCACCAGTGATCTCGGACTCCCCGAGCAGTACTTC.